This T cell receptor beta chain came from a study of T cell responses to AZD1222 COVID-19 vaccine. As regards this clone: Its antigen is unidentified.

Some clones are missing from TCRdb's copy, which holds only in-frame ones; the method was immunoSEQ multiplex PCR. The table records around 210,000 clones, approximately 94% of them present only once. This CDR3 region has 14 residues. CDR1 and CDR2 (germline): GTSNPN, SVGIG (reference sequence). V lost 1 base and J lost 5; bases outside the gene matches: 4. Whole-study findings and limits: Donor demographics were predominantly white British with a female majority; clonal diversity may be underestimated. Targets within unmutated variant regions were reportedly found for nearly half of spike-specific TCRs.

The sequences come from peripheral blood, collected 28 days after the second dose of the MenACWY control vaccine. The TCR sequence derives from an adult who received the MenACWY meningococcal vaccine as a control. This chain connects TRBV30 to TRBJ2-5; 10 bases agree with TRBD2. The CDR3 reads CAWSELAGWETQYF. The CDR3 DNA follows: TGTGCCTGGAGTGAACTAGCGGGGTGGGAGACCCAGTACTTC.